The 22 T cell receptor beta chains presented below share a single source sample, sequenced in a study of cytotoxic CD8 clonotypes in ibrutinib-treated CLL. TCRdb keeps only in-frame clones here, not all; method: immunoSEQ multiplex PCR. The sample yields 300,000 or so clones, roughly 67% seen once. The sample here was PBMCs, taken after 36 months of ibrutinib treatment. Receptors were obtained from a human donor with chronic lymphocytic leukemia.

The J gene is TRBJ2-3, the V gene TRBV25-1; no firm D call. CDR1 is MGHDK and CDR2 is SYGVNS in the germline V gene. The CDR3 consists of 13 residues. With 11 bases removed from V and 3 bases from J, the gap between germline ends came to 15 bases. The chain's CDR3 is CAVSPTVTDTQYF. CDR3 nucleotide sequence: TGTGCCGTCTCCCCCACAGTAACAGATACGCAGTATTTT.

Here the CDR3 DNA reads TGTGCCAGCAGCGTAGGATGGTCAACCTACGAGCAGTACTTC. It specifies CASSVGWSTYEQYF. The chain employs TRBV9 and TRBJ2-7; unclear D gene. Trimming stripped 0 bases from V and 2 bases from J, with 9 bases between. From germline, CDR1 is SGDLS and CDR2 YYNGEE. This CDR3 has 14 amino acids. The entire variable domain, with the rest obtained from reference TRBV9 and TRBJ2-7, is as follows: DSGVTQTPKHLITATGQRVTLRCSPRSGDLSVYWYQQSLDQGLQFLIQYYNGEERAKGNILERFSAQQFPDLHSELNLSSLELGDSALYFCASSVGWSTYEQYFGPGTRLTVT.

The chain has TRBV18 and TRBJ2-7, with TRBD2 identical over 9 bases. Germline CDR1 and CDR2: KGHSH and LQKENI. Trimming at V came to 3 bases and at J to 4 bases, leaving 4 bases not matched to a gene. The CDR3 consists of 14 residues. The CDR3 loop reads CASSPAGLAYEQYF. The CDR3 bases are TGTGCCAGCTCACCTGCGGGACTAGCATACGAGCAGTACTTC.

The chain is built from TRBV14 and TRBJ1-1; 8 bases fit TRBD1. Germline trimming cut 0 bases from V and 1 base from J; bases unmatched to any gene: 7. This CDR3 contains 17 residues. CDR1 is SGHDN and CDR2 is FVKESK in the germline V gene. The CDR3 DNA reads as TGTGCCAGCAGCCAAGATATAAACAGGGGGGCGAACACTGAAGCTTTCTTT. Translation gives CASSQDINRGANTEAFF.

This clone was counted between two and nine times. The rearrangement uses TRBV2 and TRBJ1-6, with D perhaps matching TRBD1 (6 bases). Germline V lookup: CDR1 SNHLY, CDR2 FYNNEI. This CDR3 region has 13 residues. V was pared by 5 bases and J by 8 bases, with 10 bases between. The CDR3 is CASSPRTDSPLHF. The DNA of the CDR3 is TGTGCCAGCAGTCCCCGGACAGATTCACCCCTCCACTTT.

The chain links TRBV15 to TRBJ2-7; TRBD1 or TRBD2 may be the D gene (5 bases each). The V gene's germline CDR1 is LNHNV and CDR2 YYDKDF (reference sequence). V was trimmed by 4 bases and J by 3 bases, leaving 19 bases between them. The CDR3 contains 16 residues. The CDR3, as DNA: TGTGCCACCAGCATGGGACCTCCCGGGACCCACTACGAGCAGTACTTC. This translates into CATSMGPPGTHYEQYF. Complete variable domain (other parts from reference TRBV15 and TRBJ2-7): DAMVIQNPRYQVTQFGKPVTLSCSQTLNHNVMYWYQQKSSQAPKLLFHYYDKDFNNEADTPDNFQSRRPNTSFCFLDIRSPGLGDTAMYLCATSMGPPGTHYEQYFGPGTRLTVT.

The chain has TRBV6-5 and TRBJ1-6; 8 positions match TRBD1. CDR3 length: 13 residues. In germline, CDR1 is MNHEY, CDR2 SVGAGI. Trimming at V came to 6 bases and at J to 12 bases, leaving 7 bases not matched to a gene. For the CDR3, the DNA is TGTGCCAGCAGGACGGACAGGGTTAAACCCCTCCACTTT. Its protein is CASRTDRVKPLHF.

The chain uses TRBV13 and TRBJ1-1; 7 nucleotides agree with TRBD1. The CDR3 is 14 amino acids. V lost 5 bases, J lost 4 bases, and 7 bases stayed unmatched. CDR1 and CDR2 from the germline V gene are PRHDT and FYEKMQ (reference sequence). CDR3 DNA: TGTGCCAGCAGCCTAGACAGGGCCTCCACTGAAGCTTTCTTT. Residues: CASSLDRASTEAFF. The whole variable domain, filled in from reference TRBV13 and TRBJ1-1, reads AAGVIQSPRHLIKEKRETATLKCYPIPRHDTVYWYQQGPGQDPQFLISFYEKMQSDKGSIPDRFSAQQFSDYHSELNMSSLELGDSALYFCASSLDRASTEAFFGQGTRLTVV.

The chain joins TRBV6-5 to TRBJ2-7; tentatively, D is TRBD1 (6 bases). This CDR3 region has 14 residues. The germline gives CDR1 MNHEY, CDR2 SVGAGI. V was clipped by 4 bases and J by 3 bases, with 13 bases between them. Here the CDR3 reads CASSFVTGVYEQYF. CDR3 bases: TGTGCCAGCAGTTTCGTGACAGGTGTCTACGAGCAGTACTTC.

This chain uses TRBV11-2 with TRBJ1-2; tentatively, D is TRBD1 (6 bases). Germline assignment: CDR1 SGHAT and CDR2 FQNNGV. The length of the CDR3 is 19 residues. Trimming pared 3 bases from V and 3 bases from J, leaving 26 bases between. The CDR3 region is CASSFRGLKVGGRYYGYTF. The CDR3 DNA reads TGTGCCAGCAGCTTTAGAGGGCTTAAAGTCGGGGGGCGATACTATGGCTACACCTTC.

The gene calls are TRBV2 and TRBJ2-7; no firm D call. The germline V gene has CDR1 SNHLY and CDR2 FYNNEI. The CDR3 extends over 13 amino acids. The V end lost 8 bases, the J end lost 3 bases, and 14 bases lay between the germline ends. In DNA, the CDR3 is TGTGCCAGCGGCCGGGCAGGCAGCTACGAGCAGTACTTC. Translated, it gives CASGRAGSYEQYF.

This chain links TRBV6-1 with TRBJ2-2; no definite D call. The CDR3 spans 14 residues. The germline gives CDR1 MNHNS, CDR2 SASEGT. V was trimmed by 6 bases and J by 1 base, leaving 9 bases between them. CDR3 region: CASSLDGNTGELFF. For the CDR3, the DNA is TGTGCCAGCAGCCTGGACGGGAACACCGGGGAGCTGTTTTTT.

The CDR3 nucleotides read TGTGCCAGCAGCTTACCCCCTCCCCCAAATGAGCAGTTCTTC. Its translation: CASSLPPPPNEQFF. The chain carries TRBV7-9 and TRBJ2-1, with D unclear. The CDR3 consists of 14 residues. Trimming took off 2 bases at V and 7 bases at J, with 12 bases between the two ends. Germline V lookup: CDR1 SEHNR, CDR2 FQNEAQ (reference sequence).

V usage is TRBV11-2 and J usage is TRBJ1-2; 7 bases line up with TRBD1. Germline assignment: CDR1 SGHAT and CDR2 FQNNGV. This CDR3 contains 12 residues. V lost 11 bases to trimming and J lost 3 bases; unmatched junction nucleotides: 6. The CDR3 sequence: CAGQTGHYGYTF. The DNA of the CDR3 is TGTGCCGGACAGACAGGGCACTATGGCTACACCTTC.

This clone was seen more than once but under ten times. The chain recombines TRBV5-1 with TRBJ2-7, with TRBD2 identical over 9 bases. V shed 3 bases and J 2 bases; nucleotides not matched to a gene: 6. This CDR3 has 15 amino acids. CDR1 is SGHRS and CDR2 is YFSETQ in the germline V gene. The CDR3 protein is CASSSVAGGPYEQYF. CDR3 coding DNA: TGCGCCAGCAGCTCCGTTGCGGGAGGGCCCTACGAGCAGTACTTC.

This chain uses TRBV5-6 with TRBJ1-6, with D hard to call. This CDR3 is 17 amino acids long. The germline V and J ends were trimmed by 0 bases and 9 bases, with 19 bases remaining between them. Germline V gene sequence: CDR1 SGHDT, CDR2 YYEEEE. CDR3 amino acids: CASSLGLSDLVVSPLHF. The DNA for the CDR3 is TGTGCCAGCAGCTTGGGGTTGTCAGATCTTGTAGTTTCACCCCTCCACTTT.

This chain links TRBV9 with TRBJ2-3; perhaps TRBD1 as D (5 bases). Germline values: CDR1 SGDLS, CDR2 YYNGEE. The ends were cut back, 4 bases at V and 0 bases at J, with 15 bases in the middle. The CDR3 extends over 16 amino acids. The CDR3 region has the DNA TGTGCCAGCAGCACCCCTGTAGGGGTTAGCACAGATACGCAGTATTTT. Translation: CASSTPVGVSTDTQYF.

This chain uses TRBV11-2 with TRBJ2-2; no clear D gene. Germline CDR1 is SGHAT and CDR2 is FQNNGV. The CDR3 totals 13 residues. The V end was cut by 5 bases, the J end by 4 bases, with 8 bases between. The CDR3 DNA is TGTGCCAGCAGCGCCGTGTCCACCGGGGAGCTGTTTTTT. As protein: CASSAVSTGELFF.

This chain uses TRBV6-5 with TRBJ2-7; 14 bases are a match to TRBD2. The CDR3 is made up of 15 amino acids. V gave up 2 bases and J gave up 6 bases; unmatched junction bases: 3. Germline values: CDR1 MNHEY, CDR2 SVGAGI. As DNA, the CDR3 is TGTGCCAGCAGTTACGGGACTAGCGGGGGTCCCGAGCAGTACTTC. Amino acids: CASSYGTSGGPEQYF.

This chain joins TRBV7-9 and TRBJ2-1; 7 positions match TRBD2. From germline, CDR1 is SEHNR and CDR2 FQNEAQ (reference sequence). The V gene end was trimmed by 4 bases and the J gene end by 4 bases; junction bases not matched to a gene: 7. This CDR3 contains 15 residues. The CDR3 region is CASSSRSGVYNEQFF. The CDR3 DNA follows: TGTGCCAGCAGCTCCCGGAGCGGGGTTTACAATGAGCAGTTCTTC.

The CDR3 bases are TGTGCCAGCAGCTTAACTGGACCGCTGAGAATGAACACTGAAGCTTTCTTT. This encodes CASSLTGPLRMNTEAFF. The chain joins TRBV7-3 to TRBJ1-1; D is unresolved. Deletions cut 0 bases from V and 0 bases from J, with 14 bases between. The CDR3 consists of 17 residues. The germline V gene has CDR1 SGHTA and CDR2 FQGTGA. The full variable domain, rest sourced from reference TRBV7-3 and TRBJ1-1, is GAGVSQTPSNKVTEKGKYVELRCDPISGHTALYWYRQSLGQGPEFLIYFQGTGAADDSGLPNDRFFAVRPEGSVSTLKIQRTERGDSAVYLCASSLTGPLRMNTEAFFGQGTRLTVV.

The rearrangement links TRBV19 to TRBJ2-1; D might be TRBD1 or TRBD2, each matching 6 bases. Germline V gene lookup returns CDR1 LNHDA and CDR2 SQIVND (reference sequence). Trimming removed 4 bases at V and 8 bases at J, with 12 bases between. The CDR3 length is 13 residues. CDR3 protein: CASSTEGGDEQFF. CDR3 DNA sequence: TGTGCCAGTAGTACCGAGGGGGGTGATGAGCAGTTCTTC. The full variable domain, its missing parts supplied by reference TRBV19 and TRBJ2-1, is DGGITQSPKYLFRKEGQNVTLSCEQNLNHDAMYWYRQDPGQGLRLIYYSQIVNDFQKGDIAEGYSVSREKKESFPLTVTSAQKNPTAFYLCASSTEGGDEQFFGPGTRLTVL.